One and the same sample provided the 30 T cell receptor beta chains below, sequenced in a study of CD4 and CD8 cells across lung adenocarcinoma regions. TCRdb itself ran the PCR reads through MiXCR, one entry per CDR3 protein. The data hold 5,000 to 8,000 distinct CDR3 sequences, with over 40% observed a single time. The source material was CD8+ T cells from the center of a lung tumor. These receptors came from a female donor with lung adenocarcinoma. The CD4 and CD8 labels of this study may be unreliable.

The chain employs TRBV6-1 and TRBJ2-1; D is undetermined. Trimming took 8 bases from V and 0 from J, leaving 14 bases between them. The CDR3 has 15 residues. Germline V gene data show CDR1 as MNHNS and CDR2 as SASEGT. DNA for the CDR3: TGTGCCAGCTCTTCGGCCCCGAGCTCCTACAATGAGCAGTTCTTC. It encodes CASSSAPSSYNEQFF.

The sample holds a few counts of this clonotype. V usage is TRBV3-1 and J usage is TRBJ2-3; 9 bases are shared with TRBD1. Germline V gene data show CDR1 as LGHDT and CDR2 as YNNKEL (reference sequence). The CDR3 contains 17 residues. V shed 1 base and J 2 bases; nucleotides not matched to a gene: 7. The CDR3 DNA follows: TGTGCCAGCAGCCAAGTTCGGGACAGGGCTACCACAGATACGCAGTATTTT. It specifies CASSQVRDRATTDTQYF.

The CDR3 protein is CASSDLGYGYTF. The DNA of the CDR3 is TGTGCCAGCAGTGACCTGGGATATGGCTACACCTTC. The gene calls are TRBV6-4 and TRBJ1-2; D call uncertain. The germline gives CDR1 MRHNA, CDR2 SNTAGT. This CDR3 spans 12 amino acids. V lost 2 bases, J lost 5 bases, and 6 bases lay in between.

The chain is built from TRBV9 and TRBJ2-1, with D possibly matching TRBD1 (6 bases). Germline V CDR1 and CDR2: SGDLS, YYNGEE. Trimming pared 0 bases from V and 4 bases from J, leaving 11 bases between. This CDR3 comprises 15 residues. The CDR3 coding sequence is TGTGCCAGCAGCGTAGCTCCCGGGACATACAATGAGCAGTTCTTC. This codes for CASSVAPGTYNEQFF.

Regarding this clonotype: The germline gene is not matched at one end of the junction; a read error may be the cause. The J gene is TRBJ2-2, the V gene TRBV10-1, with a weak D call TRBD2 (6 bases). The CDR3 length is 14 residues. Germline V CDR1 and CDR2: WNHNN, SYGVQD (reference sequence). The CDR3 sequence: CASSERESYNELFF. DNA for the CDR3: TGCGCCAGCAGTGAGCGGGAGTCCTACAATGAGCTGTTTTTC.

This clonotype was detected only a few times. This chain uses TRBV7-9 with TRBJ2-5; a weak D match, TRBD1 (6 bases). The V end lost 4 bases, the J end lost 1 base, and 13 bases lay between the germline ends. CDR1 is SEHNR, CDR2 FQNEAQ, per germline (reference sequence). The length of the CDR3 is 15 residues. CDR3 protein: CASSSGQNSQETQYF. The CDR3 nucleotides are TGTGCCAGCAGCTCAGGACAGAACTCCCAAGAGACCCAGTACTTC.

This clonotype was seen repeatedly, ten times or more. This chain connects TRBV11-2 to TRBJ2-1; maybe TRBD2 (5 bases). The CDR3 consists of 16 residues. V lost 3 bases to trimming and J lost 4 bases, with 16 bases between them. The germline CDR1 and CDR2 sequences are SGHAT and FQNNGV. The CDR3 DNA reads as TGTGCCAGCAGCTTTATTAACGCAGAGGGATACAATGAGCAGTTCTTC. Translation gives CASSFINAEGYNEQFF.

The chain joins TRBV7-2 to TRBJ2-3, with D possibly called TRBD1 or TRBD2 (5 bases each). Germline V lookup: CDR1 SGHTA, CDR2 FQGNSA. This CDR3 has 14 amino acids. CDR3 nucleotides: TGTGCGGGGACCGGGGTAGGTGGCCCAGATACGCAGTATTTT. Amino acid sequence: CAGTGVGGPDTQYF.

This clonotype was seen only a few times. The chain carries TRBV5-6 and TRBJ2-1; D gene ambiguous. The J call may be mistaken, given a closer DNA end match to TRBJ2-5. The CDR3 is 14 amino acids. Germline V lookup: CDR1 SGHDT, CDR2 YYEEEE. CDR3 nucleotides: TGTGCCAGCAGCTTGTGGGCCACCCAAGAGACCCAGTACTTC. Its translation is CASSLWATQETQYF.

The CDR3 sequence: CASSLDGPTGGRTDEQFF. The CDR3, as DNA: TGTGCCAGCAGCTTAGATGGGCCTACGGGAGGACGGACGGATGAGCAGTTCTTC. The chain joins TRBV11-3 to TRBJ2-1; 7 bases fit TRBD2. The ends lost 0 bases at V and 8 bases at J; junction bases unmatched: 16. Germline V gene sequence: CDR1 SGHNT, CDR2 YENEEA. This CDR3 is built from 18 residues.

The rearrangement links TRBV10-1 to TRBJ2-5; a weak D match, TRBD2 (7 bases). V lost 4 bases to trimming and J lost 8 bases, with 14 bases between them. The CDR3 is 13 amino acids. Germline V gene data show CDR1 as WNHNN and CDR2 as SYGVQD (reference sequence). CDR3 sequence: CASSGRGAYTQYF. The CDR3 DNA is TGCGCCAGCAGTGGCCGGGGGGCGTACACCCAGTACTTC.

This clonotype is judged medium-sized. The CDR3 DNA follows: TGTGCCAGCAGTTACTCGGGGGTTATTTATAATTCACCCCTCCACTTT. Translated, it gives CASSYSGVIYNSPLHF. J is TRBJ1-6 and V is TRBV6-5; D may be TRBD1 (5 bases). Germline V gene data show CDR1 as MNHEY and CDR2 as SVGAGI. V was pared by 0 bases and J by 4 bases, with 10 bases between. The CDR3 spans 16 residues.

Details on this clonotype: One junction end does not reproduce the germline sequence, and a read error may be involved. The rearrangement joins TRBV6-1 to TRBJ2-4, with D perhaps given as TRBD1 or TRBD2 (6 bases each). Germline V gene lookup returns CDR1 MNHNS and CDR2 SASEGT. This CDR3 spans 16 amino acids. CDR3 protein: CASRGSGGPGQETQYF. The CDR3 nucleotides are TGTGCCAGCAGGGGCTCTGGGGGGCCTGGCCAAGAGACGCAGTACTTT.

In its sample, this clonotype is medium-sized (0.01 to 0.1%). The chain joins TRBV6-1 to TRBJ2-4, with D uncertain. The CDR3 extends over 15 amino acids. V dropped 6 bases and J dropped 0 bases, with 12 bases sitting between them. Germline CDR1 MNHNS, CDR2 SASEGT. As DNA, the CDR3 is TGTGCCAGCAGGCCGGGTGGCTTAGCCAAAAACATTCAGTACTTC. Amino acids: CASRPGGLAKNIQYF.

This clonotype was detected only a few times. The rearrangement joins TRBV4-2 to TRBJ1-4; no definite D call. This CDR3 has 16 residues. Trimming stripped 3 bases from V and 5 bases from J, with 16 bases between. CDR1 and CDR2 from the germline V gene are LGHNA and YNFKEQ. CDR3 DNA sequence: TGTGCCAGCAGCCAGGCGACCGTAATCCAAAATGAAAAACTGTTTTTT. It encodes CASSQATVIQNEKLFF.

This clonotype came up many times. Since a much larger clone is just one base distant, this may be a read error. The rearrangement links TRBV7-2 to TRBJ2-1; D gene unclear. This CDR3 is 13 amino acids long. V was clipped by 9 bases and J by 10 bases, with 19 bases between them. Germline CDR1 and CDR2: SGHTA and FQGNSA. CDR3 protein: CASMGLFSGEQFF. Written as DNA, the CDR3 is TGTGCCAGTATGGGCCTATTCTCGGGCGAGCAGTTCTTC.

A single count supports this clonotype. The chain couples TRBV6-1 to TRBJ2-4; D may be TRBD1 or TRBD2 (6 bases each). Germline V gene sequence: CDR1 MNHNS, CDR2 SASEGT. This CDR3 has 15 amino acids. The ends were cut back, 9 bases at V and 10 bases at J, with 25 bases in the middle. The chain's CDR3 is CARGAGACGEEIQYF. The CDR3 DNA follows: TGTGCCAGGGGGGCCGGGGCCTGCGGGGAAGAGATTCAGTACTTC.

V is TRBV6-1 and J is TRBJ2-4, with D tentatively TRBD2 (6 bases). Trimming cost V 6 bases and J 5 bases, with 17 bases left between them. There are 15 residues in the CDR3. Germline CDR1 and CDR2: MNHNS and SASEGT. The chain's CDR3 is CASSALGLGQNIQYF. CDR3 DNA sequence: TGTGCCAGCAGCGCCCTGGGACTTGGCCAAAACATTCAGTACTTC.

The chain combines TRBV10-3 with TRBJ2-5, with D tentatively TRBD1 (5 bases). V was trimmed by 11 bases and J by 1 base, leaving 17 bases between them. CDR3 size: 14 residues. Germline CDR1 ENHRY, CDR2 SYGVKD. This chain's CDR3 is CAGKGQRGQETQYF. CDR3 sequence (DNA): TGTGCCGGGAAGGGGCAGCGCGGCCAAGAGACCCAGTACTTC.

Note on this clonotype: The missing conserved phenylalanine or tryptophan at the end of this CDR3 makes a read error likely. The DNA is omitted, as the CDR3 cannot be located on it reliably, and the CDR3 follows TCRdb's listing. The V gene is TRBV6-5, the J gene TRBJ2-5; no DNA check was done on the table's D call, TRBD1. From its first to its last residue, the CDR3 has 17 amino acids. Germline-derived CDR1 and CDR2 are MNHEY and SVGAGI. The CDR3 protein is CASSYSGQGDSPLHFGN.

This clonotype was picked up many times. The conserved phenylalanine or tryptophan is not found at the CDR3 terminus, so this likely reflects a read error. It is unclear where the CDR3 begins or ends on the DNA, so no DNA is shown, and the CDR3 is as TCRdb lists it. V gene TRBV5-3 combines with J gene TRBJ2-1; no DNA check was done on the table's D call, TRBD2. TRBV5-3 is flagged as an ORF with uncertain function. Termini included, the CDR3 measures 22 amino acids. The CDR3 reads CVLVLGRWRKEKGRRRRSSGRD.

Judged by abundance, this clonotype is medium-sized. A much larger clonotype is one base distant, so this may be a read error. This sequence joins TRBV7-3 and TRBJ2-1; D not certain. The end of the DNA is better explained by TRBJ2-7, so the J call may be wrong. The CDR3 consists of 15 residues. CDR1 is SGHTA and CDR2 is FQGTGA in the germline V gene. CDR3 in DNA: TGTGCCAGCAGCTTCGGTCCGAGCTCCTACAATGAGCAGTACTTC. It specifies CASSFGPSSYNEQYF.

This clonotype was observed a single time. One end of the junction is discordant with germline, which a read error may explain. This chain uses TRBV6-1 with TRBJ2-1, with D perhaps TRBD1 or TRBD2 (8 bases each). CDR1 is MNHNS and CDR2 is SASEGT in the germline V gene. The CDR3 has 17 residues. This chain's CDR3 is CASSGGAGGPGPDTQYF. CDR3 DNA sequence: TGTGCCAGCAGCGGGGGGGCAGGGGGCCCCGGCCCAGATACCCAGTATTTC.

This clonotype was seen many times. The chain employs TRBV6-1 and TRBJ2-7, with 14 bases aligning to TRBD2. The CDR3 is made up of 18 amino acids. The trim removed 9 bases at V and 0 bases at J, leaving 13 bases unmatched. CDR1 MNHNS and CDR2 SASEGT come from the germline V gene. The CDR3 nucleotides read TGTGCCAGTAAACTTCCGGGACTAGCGGGAGAGAGCTCCTACGAGCAGTACTTC. Residues: CASKLPGLAGESSYEQYF.

This clonotype came up a few times. This sequence joins TRBV6-5 and TRBJ2-1; TRBD1 matches at 7 bases. After removal of 4 bases from V and 6 bases from J, the junction contained 6 bases not matched to a gene. Per the germline V gene, CDR1 is MNHEY and CDR2 is SVGAGI. The CDR3 extends over 14 amino acids. The CDR3 DNA sequence: TGTGCCAGCAGTTCATACGGGACAGTCAATGAGCAGTTCTTC. Encoded protein: CASSSYGTVNEQFF.

This clonotype was recorded many times. V is TRBV7-9 and J is TRBJ2-3, with 7 bases that match TRBD2. CDR1 and CDR2 (germline): SEHNR, FQNEAQ (reference sequence). The J segment lost 5 bases and the V segment lost 0 bases, leaving 11 bases of the junction unmatched. The CDR3 is made up of 17 amino acids. The CDR3 sequence is CASSLAPGEIAGDTQYF. For the CDR3, the DNA is TGTGCCAGCAGCTTAGCGCCGGGAGAAATAGCGGGAGATACGCAGTATTTT.

Note on this clonotype: One end of the junction is discordant with germline, which a read error may explain. This rearrangement joins TRBV6-1 to TRBJ2-3; tentatively, D is TRBD2 (6 bases). The CDR3 is 15 residues long. Germline V CDR1 and CDR2: MNHNS, SASEGT. The CDR3 sequence is CASSERAGSTETQYF. DNA for the CDR3: TGTGCCAGCAGTGAAAGAGCGGGTAGCACAGAGACGCAGTACTTT.

This clonotype was detected ten times or more. This chain connects TRBV28 to TRBJ2-1; no clear D. The J call may not be correct, given that the DNA end is closer to TRBJ2-7. The CDR3 length is 16 residues. Germline V gene sequence: CDR1 MDHEN, CDR2 SYDVKM. CDR3 protein: CASSDLEGASYNEQYF. In DNA form, the CDR3 reads TGTGCCAGCAGTGACCTCGAAGGAGCCTCCTACAATGAGCAGTACTTC.

To note about this clonotype: Relative to the germline gene, one junction end is altered; a read error may explain this. The V gene is TRBV10-3, the J gene TRBJ2-4; D is possibly TRBD1 or TRBD2 (6 bases each). Germline loops: CDR1 ENHRY, CDR2 SYGVKD. CDR3 size: 15 residues. The CDR3 loop reads CAGGAGGRGQDIQYF. The CDR3, as DNA: TGTGCCGGGGGCGCCGGGGGAAGAGGCCAAGACATCCAGTACTTC.

Worth noting for this clonotype: A read error may account for a junction end that differs from germline. The DNA of the CDR3 is TGCGCCAGCGGGGGGCCCGGGGCCAGCGACACAGAGACCCAGTATTTC. Its protein is CASGGPGASDTETQYF. V is TRBV5-1 and J is TRBJ2-5; D assignment may be TRBD1 or TRBD2 (6 bases each). Germline V gene sequence: CDR1 SGHRS, CDR2 YFSETQ. This CDR3 region has 16 residues.